This T cell receptor (beta chain) comes out of a study of identical twins. General study points: Cord blood beta clonotypes present at high abundance carried fewer insertions; no such pattern appeared in memory repertoires.

Remarks on this clonotype: What it binds is not known.

Each CDR3 protein is one row after TCRdb ran MiXCR on the 5' RACE reads. The data show about 200,000 distinct CDR3 sequences, with 6% to 7% seen just once and 14% to 15% held by the top ten. This sample also belongs to another study, concerning T cells expressing NK-cell markers. As that report states: Eight donors were sequenced, of whom seven were HCMV-seropositive, while the remaining one was HCMV-seronegative.

This receptor was obtained from a woman aged 18-29 years in good health. What was sequenced was CD8+ T cells sorted from blood.

CDR3 loop: CSARDGRTSGSINEQFF. In DNA, the CDR3 is TGCAGTGCTAGAGATGGTCGGACTAGCGGGAGTATCAATGAGCAGTTCTTC. This chain uses TRBV20-1 with TRBJ2-1, with TRBD2 matching over 13 bases. The CDR3 consists of 17 residues. With 0 bases clipped from V and 6 bases from J, the junction kept 8 bases outside the gene matches. Germline CDR1 reads DFQATT; CDR2 reads SNEGSKA (reference sequence).